These 19 T cell receptor beta chains originate from one sample sequenced in a study of blood T cell repertoires in COVID-19. Libraries were prepared by immunoSEQ multiplex PCR; TCRdb keeps only in-frame clonotypes and omits some of them. The profile shows fewer than 120,000 clones, 65% to 80% of them singletons. The sample consisted of peripheral blood. These receptors were taken from a woman aged 55-69 years with acute or convalescent COVID-19.

This chain links TRBV30 with TRBJ1-2; 8 nucleotides line up with TRBD1. Germline CDR1 reads GTSNPN; CDR2 reads SVGIG (reference sequence). CDR3 size: 13 residues. The trim removed 3 bases at V and 8 bases at J, leaving 8 bases unmatched. The CDR3: CAWSPDRDRGYTF. The CDR3 nucleotides read TGTGCCTGGAGCCCGGACAGGGACCGCGGCTACACCTTC.

The CDR3 region has the DNA TGTGCCAGCAGCTTCAGGGGACAGGGGGCGTGGAAGAACACTGAAGCTTTCTTT. This gives the protein CASSFRGQGAWKNTEAFF. V usage is TRBV7-2 and J usage is TRBJ1-1, with 12 bases lining up with TRBD1. The CDR3 is 18 amino acids. V lost 3 bases, J lost 1 base, and 9 bases stayed unmatched. From germline, CDR1 is SGHTA and CDR2 FQGNSA.

V usage is TRBV19 and J usage is TRBJ2-7, with D possibly TRBD1 on 6 matching bases. V lost 7 bases and J 3 bases, leaving 13 bases between the germline ends. CDR3 length: 13 amino acids. CDR1 and CDR2 from the germline V gene are LNHDA and SQIVND (reference sequence). The CDR3 bases are TGTGCCAGTACAGAACAGGGACACTACGAGCAGTACTTC. This sequence encodes CASTEQGHYEQYF.

This clone has a single count. The V and J genes are TRBV7-6 and TRBJ2-7; perhaps TRBD1 as D (6 bases). Germline CDR1 is SGHVS and CDR2 is FNYEAQ. This CDR3 spans 14 amino acids. Trimming left V 4 bases short and J 4 bases short, with 14 bases between. The CDR3 region is CASSSLGQFYEQYF. The CDR3, as DNA: TGTGCCAGCAGCTCCCTAGGACAGTTTTACGAGCAGTACTTC.

This clone was recorded a few times. The V and J genes are TRBV14 and TRBJ2-1; TRBD2 matches 7 bases. The trim removed 1 base at V and 3 bases at J, leaving 6 bases unmatched. The CDR3 length is 16 residues. The germline gives CDR1 SGHDN, CDR2 FVKESK. CDR3 in amino acids: CASSQASQRGYNEQFF. CDR3 nucleotide sequence: TGTGCCAGCAGCCAAGCGTCCCAGCGGGGCTACAATGAGCAGTTCTTC.

V and J are TRBV7-2 and TRBJ2-7; 13 positions agree with TRBD2. V dropped 6 bases and J dropped 2; count of bases not matched to a gene: 7. The CDR3 contains 16 residues. Germline CDR1 and CDR2: SGHTA and FQGNSA. CDR3 protein: CASRQEGTSGAYEQYF. CDR3 sequence (DNA): TGTGCCAGCAGACAAGAGGGGACTAGCGGGGCCTACGAGCAGTACTTC.

The genes are TRBV9 and TRBJ2-3; a possible D gene is TRBD1 (7 bases). CDR1 and CDR2 from the germline V gene are SGDLS and YYNGEE. The CDR3 runs 17 residues. The V gene lost 2 bases and the J gene lost 0 bases, with 16 bases spanning the gap. The CDR3 reads CASSVRQGLLSTDTQYF. The CDR3 nucleotides read TGTGCCAGCAGCGTGCGACAGGGACTCCTAAGCACAGATACGCAGTATTTT. Together with reference TRBV9 and TRBJ2-3, the CDR3 gives the full variable domain: DSGVTQTPKHLITATGQRVTLRCSPRSGDLSVYWYQQSLDQGLQFLIQYYNGEERAKGNILERFSAQQFPDLHSELNLSSLELGDSALYFCASSVRQGLLSTDTQYFGPGTRLTVL.

The genes are TRBV14 and TRBJ2-7; possible D gene TRBD1, 5 bases. This CDR3 contains 15 residues. The V end lost 3 bases, the J end lost 2 bases, and 14 bases lay between the germline ends. The V gene's germline CDR1 is SGHDN and CDR2 FVKESK. The CDR3 is CASSQVGHRTYEQYF. The CDR3 DNA reads TGTGCCAGCAGCCAGGTTGGTCACAGGACCTACGAGCAGTACTTC.

The genes are TRBV3-1 (or the pseudogene TRBV3-2) and TRBJ2-4, with D perhaps matching TRBD2 (5 bases). From germline, CDR1 is LGHDT and CDR2 YNNKEL (reference sequence). The CDR3 sequence is 15 residues long. Trimming left V 3 bases short and J 1 base short, with 10 bases between. The CDR3 spells CASSHGVWAKNIQYF. The CDR3 DNA reads TGTGCCAGCAGCCACGGGGTTTGGGCCAAAAACATTCAGTACTTC.

The rearrangement joins TRBV3-1 (or the pseudogene TRBV3-2) to TRBJ1-6, with unresolved D. The V and J ends lost 4 bases and 5 bases respectively, with 6 bases between them. This CDR3 is 13 amino acids long. CDR1 is LGHDT, CDR2 YNNKEL, per germline (reference sequence). CDR3 DNA sequence: TGTGCCAGCAGCCCCCTTAATAATTCACCCCTCCACTTT. It specifies CASSPLNNSPLHF.

This clone was seen a few times. CDR3 amino acids: CASTTGSSYEQYF. The CDR3 coding sequence is TGTGCCAGCACTACAGGAAGCTCCTACGAGCAGTACTTC. This chain uses TRBV6-5 with TRBJ2-7; TRBD1 might be the D (5 bases). Germline assignment: CDR1 MNHEY and CDR2 SVGAGI. The V end lost 7 bases, the J end lost 0 bases, and 10 bases lay between the germline ends. The CDR3 runs 13 residues.

The gene calls are TRBV12-3 or TRBV12-4 and TRBJ1-2; the match to TRBD1 covers 9 bases. Trimming at V came to 4 bases and at J to 12 bases, leaving 6 bases not matched to a gene. The CDR3 length is 12 residues. CDR3 sequence: CASSWDRASDTF. CDR3 DNA sequence: TGTGCCAGCAGTTGGGACAGGGCGTCCGACACCTTC.

This clone came up a few times. V is TRBV11-1 and J is TRBJ2-4; perhaps TRBD2 as D (7 bases). Trimming pared 0 bases from V and 6 bases from J, leaving 12 bases between. The CDR3 totals 15 residues. Germline CDR1 and CDR2: SGHAT and FQDESV (reference sequence). CDR3 amino acids: CASSLAGGQGNIQYF. In nucleotides, the CDR3 is TGTGCCAGCAGCTTAGCGGGGGGGCAGGGAAACATTCAGTACTTC.

The chain is built from TRBV10-1 and TRBJ1-1; weak D call: TRBD1 (5 bases). This CDR3 contains 16 residues. V lost 2 bases and J lost 1, with 14 bases in between. CDR1 WNHNN and CDR2 SYGVQD come from the germline V gene (reference sequence). CDR3 residues: CASSEPSEGPNTEAFF. CDR3 DNA sequence: TGCGCCAGCAGTGAGCCCTCGGAGGGGCCGAACACTGAAGCTTTCTTT.

This clone has just one count. The V gene is TRBV19, the J gene TRBJ2-2; D not resolved. Germline CDR1 is LNHDA and CDR2 is SQIVND (reference sequence). The V end lost 6 bases, the J end lost 0 bases, and 5 bases lay between the germline ends. This CDR3 has 13 amino acids. CDR3: CASRAANTGELFF. In nucleotides, the CDR3 is TGTGCCAGTAGGGCGGCGAACACCGGGGAGCTGTTTTTT.

The V call is TRBV4-1, the J call TRBJ1-4; no reliable D call. Looked up from germline, CDR1 is MGHRA and CDR2 is YSYEKL. This CDR3 is 14 amino acids long. The V gene lost 4 bases and the J gene lost 5 bases, with 11 bases spanning the gap. The CDR3, as DNA: TGCGCCAGCAGCCCTTCCCCCCAGAATGAAAAACTGTTTTTT. It translates to CASSPSPQNEKLFF.

The sample holds a few counts of this clone. The rearrangement links TRBV7-2 to TRBJ1-6; D remains unclear. The germline CDR1 and CDR2 sequences are SGHTA and FQGNSA. V was clipped by 4 bases and J by 7 bases, with 11 bases between them. This CDR3 spans 14 amino acids. The CDR3 DNA is TGTGCCAGCAGCTCTCTGGGAGAGAATTCACCCCTCCACTTT. Residues: CASSSLGENSPLHF.

On this clone: The sample carries other DNA sequences with the same CDR3. The gene calls are TRBV19 and TRBJ1-1, with D maybe TRBD1 (5 bases). This CDR3 region has 15 residues. Germline V gives CDR1 LNHDA, CDR2 SQIVND (reference sequence). Trimming removed 1 base from V and 4 bases from J, with 13 bases in between. The CDR3 region has the DNA TGTGCCAGTAGTATAGGGGGGACCGGGGGCACTGAAGCTTTCTTT. The encoded protein is CASSIGGTGGTEAFF.

The chain couples TRBV12-3 or TRBV12-4 to TRBJ2-7; D is unclear. The germline V and J ends were trimmed by 3 bases and 0 bases, with 6 bases remaining between them. The CDR3 is 13 residues long. In DNA, the CDR3 is TGTGCCAGCAGTTTTAGCCACTCCTACGAGCAGTACTTC. Amino acids: CASSFSHSYEQYF.